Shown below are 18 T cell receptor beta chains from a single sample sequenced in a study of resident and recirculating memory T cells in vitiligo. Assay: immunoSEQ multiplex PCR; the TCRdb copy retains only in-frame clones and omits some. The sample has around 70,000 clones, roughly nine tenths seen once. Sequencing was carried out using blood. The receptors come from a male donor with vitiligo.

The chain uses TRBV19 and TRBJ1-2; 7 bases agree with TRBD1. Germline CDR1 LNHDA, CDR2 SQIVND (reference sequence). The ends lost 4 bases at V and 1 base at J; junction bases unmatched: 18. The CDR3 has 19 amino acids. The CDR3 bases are TGTGCCAGTAGTACCTCCTCCGGGACAGTGGCTGCCGTTAACTATGGCTACACCTTC. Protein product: CASSTSSGTVAAVNYGYTF.

CDR3 loop: CASSLVRDSSGNTIYF. The CDR3 nucleotides are TGTGCCAGCAGCTTAGTTCGGGACAGCTCTGGAAACACCATATATTTT. The chain uses TRBV7-2 and TRBJ1-3; TRBD1 matches at 7 bases. Germline CDR1 is SGHTA and CDR2 is FQGNSA. The CDR3 extends over 16 amino acids. Germline trimming cut 1 base from V and 0 bases from J; bases unmatched to any gene: 3.

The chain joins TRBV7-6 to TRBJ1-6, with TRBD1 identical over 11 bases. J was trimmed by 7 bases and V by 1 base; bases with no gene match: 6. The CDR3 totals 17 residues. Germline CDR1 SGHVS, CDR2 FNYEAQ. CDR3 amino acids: CASSLEGQGVWNSPLHF. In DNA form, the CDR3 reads TGTGCCAGCAGCTTAGAGGGACAGGGGGTCTGGAATTCACCCCTCCACTTT.

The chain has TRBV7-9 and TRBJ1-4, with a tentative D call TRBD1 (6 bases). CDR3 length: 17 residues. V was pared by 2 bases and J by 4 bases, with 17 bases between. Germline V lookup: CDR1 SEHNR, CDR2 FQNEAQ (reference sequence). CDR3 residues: CASSLPGGPLFNEKLFF. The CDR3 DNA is TGTGCCAGCAGCTTACCCGGGGGGCCGCTTTTTAATGAAAAACTGTTTTTT.

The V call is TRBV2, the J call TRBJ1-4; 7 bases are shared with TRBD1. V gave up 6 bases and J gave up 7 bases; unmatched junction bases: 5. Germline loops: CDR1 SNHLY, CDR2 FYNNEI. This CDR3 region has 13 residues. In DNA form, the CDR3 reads TGTGCCAGCAGAGGACAGGTCGGTGAAAAACTGTTTTTT. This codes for CASRGQVGEKLFF.

In DNA form, the CDR3 reads TGCGCCAGCAGCCAAGATGGGCCATATGGCTACACCTTC. Encoded protein: CASSQDGPYGYTF. The chain links TRBV4-1 to TRBJ1-2; D gene ambiguous. V lost 0 bases and J 5 bases, leaving 7 bases between the germline ends. The germline CDR1 and CDR2 sequences are MGHRA and YSYEKL. The CDR3 loop spans 13 amino acids.

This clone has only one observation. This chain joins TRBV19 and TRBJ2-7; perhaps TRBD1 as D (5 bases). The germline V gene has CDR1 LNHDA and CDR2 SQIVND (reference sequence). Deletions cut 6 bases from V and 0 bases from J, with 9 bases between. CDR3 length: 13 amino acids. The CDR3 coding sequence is TGTGCCAGTAGCCAGGACACCTCCTACGAGCAGTACTTC. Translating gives CASSQDTSYEQYF.

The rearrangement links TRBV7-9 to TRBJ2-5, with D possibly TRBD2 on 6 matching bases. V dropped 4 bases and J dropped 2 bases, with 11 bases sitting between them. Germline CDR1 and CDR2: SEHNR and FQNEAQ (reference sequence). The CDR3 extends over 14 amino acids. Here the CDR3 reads CASSWGDGQETQYF. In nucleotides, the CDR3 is TGTGCCAGCAGCTGGGGGGACGGGCAAGAGACCCAGTACTTC. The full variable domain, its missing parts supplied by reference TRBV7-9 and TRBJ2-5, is DTGVSQNPRHKITKRGQNVTFRCDPISEHNRLYWYRQTLGQGPEFLTYFQNEAQLEKSRLLSDRFSAERPKGSFSTLEIQRTEQGDSAMYLCASSWGDGQETQYFGPGTRLLVL.

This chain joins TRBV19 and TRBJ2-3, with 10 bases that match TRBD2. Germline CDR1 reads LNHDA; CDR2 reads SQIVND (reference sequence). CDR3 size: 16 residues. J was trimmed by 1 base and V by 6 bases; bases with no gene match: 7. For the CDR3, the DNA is TGTGCCAGTAGAAGCCGCGGACTAGCGGGCACAGATACGCAGTATTTT. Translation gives CASRSRGLAGTDTQYF.

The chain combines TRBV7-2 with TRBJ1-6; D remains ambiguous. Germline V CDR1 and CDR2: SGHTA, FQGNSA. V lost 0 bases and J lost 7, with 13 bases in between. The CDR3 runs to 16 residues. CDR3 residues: CASSLAGEASNSPLHF. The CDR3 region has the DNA TGTGCCAGCAGCTTAGCGGGAGAGGCGAGCAATTCACCCCTCCACTTT.

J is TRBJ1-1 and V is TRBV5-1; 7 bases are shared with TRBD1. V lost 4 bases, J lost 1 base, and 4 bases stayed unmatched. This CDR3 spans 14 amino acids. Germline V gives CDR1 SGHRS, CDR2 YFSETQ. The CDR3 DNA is TGCGCCAGCAGCCCCGGGACAGAGAACACTGAAGCTTTCTTT. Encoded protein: CASSPGTENTEAFF.

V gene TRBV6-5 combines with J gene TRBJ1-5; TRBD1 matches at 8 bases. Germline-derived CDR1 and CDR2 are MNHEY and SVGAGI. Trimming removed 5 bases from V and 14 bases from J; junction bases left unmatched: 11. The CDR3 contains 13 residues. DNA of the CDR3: TGTGCCAGCAGTAGAGACAGGGGAGCGGCCGAGCATTTT. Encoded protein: CASSRDRGAAEHF.

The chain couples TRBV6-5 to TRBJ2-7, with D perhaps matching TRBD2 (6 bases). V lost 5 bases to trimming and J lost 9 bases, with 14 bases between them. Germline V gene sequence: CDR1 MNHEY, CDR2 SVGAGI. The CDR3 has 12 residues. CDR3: CASSPPRGGQYF. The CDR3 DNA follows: TGTGCCAGCAGTCCCCCTCGGGGAGGGCAGTACTTC.

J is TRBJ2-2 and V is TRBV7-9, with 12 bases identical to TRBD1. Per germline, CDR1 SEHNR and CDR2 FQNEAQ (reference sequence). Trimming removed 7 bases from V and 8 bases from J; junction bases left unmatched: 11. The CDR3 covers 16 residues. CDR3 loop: CASTHRAGQGAGELFF. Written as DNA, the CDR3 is TGTGCCAGCACCCATCGGGCGGGACAGGGGGCAGGGGAGCTGTTTTTT.

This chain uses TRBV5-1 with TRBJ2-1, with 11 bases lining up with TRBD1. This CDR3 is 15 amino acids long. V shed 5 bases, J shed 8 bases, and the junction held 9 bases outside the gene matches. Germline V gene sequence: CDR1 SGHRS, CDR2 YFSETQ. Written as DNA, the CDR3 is TGCGCCAGCAGAACCGGGACAGGGGGTCTCGATGAGCAGTTCTTC. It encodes CASRTGTGGLDEQFF.

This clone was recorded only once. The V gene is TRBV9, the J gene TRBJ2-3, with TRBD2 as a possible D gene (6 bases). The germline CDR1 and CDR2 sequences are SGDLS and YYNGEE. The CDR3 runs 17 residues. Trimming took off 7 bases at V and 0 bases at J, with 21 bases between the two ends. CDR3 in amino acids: CASGRQPGTFSTDTQYF. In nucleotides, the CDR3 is TGTGCCAGCGGACGCCAACCCGGGACTTTTAGCACAGATACGCAGTATTTT. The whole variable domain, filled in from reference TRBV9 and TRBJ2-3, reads DSGVTQTPKHLITATGQRVTLRCSPRSGDLSVYWYQQSLDQGLQFLIQYYNGEERAKGNILERFSAQQFPDLHSELNLSSLELGDSALYFCASGRQPGTFSTDTQYFGPGTRLTVL.

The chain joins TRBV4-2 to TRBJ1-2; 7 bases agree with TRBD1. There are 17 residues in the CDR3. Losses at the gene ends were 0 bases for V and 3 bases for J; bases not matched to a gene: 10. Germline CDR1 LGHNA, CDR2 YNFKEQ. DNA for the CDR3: TGTGCCAGCAGCCAAGATGCCCTGGACAGGTTTTACTATGGCTACACCTTC. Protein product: CASSQDALDRFYYGYTF.

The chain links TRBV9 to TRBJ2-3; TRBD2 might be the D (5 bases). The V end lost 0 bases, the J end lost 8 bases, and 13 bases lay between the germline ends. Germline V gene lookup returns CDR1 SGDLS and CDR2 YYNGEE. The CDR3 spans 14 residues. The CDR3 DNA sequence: TGTGCCAGCAGCGTAGCAATAGCGTCGGGTACGCAGTATTTT. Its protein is CASSVAIASGTQYF.